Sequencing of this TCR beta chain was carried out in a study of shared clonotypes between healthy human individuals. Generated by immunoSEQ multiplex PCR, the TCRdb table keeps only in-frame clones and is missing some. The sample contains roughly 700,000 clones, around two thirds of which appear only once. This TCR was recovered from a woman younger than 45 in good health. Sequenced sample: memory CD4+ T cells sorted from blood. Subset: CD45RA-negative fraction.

CDR3 loop: CASSIPVGRPKHF. The CDR3, as DNA: TGTGCCAGTAGTATCCCCGTGGGACGGCCAAAGCATTTT. V is TRBV19 and J is TRBJ1-5, with a possible D match to TRBD1 (5 bases). Trimming took off 3 bases at V and 14 bases at J, with 17 bases between the two ends. The CDR3 has 13 amino acids. CDR1 is LNHDA, CDR2 SQIVND, per germline (reference sequence).